This T cell receptor (beta chain) comes out of a study of shared clonotypes between healthy human individuals. Study details: Per donor, CD8 memory used one plate, CD8 naive used two, CD4 memory used three and CD4 naive used three.

Per the original methods: For the immunoSEQ data, sequences were junction-only without quality scores, so filtering differed. Method: immunoSEQ multiplex PCR; TCRdb's copy keeps in-frame clones and lacks some. V and J calls and clone size are given by that table; D and trimming were obtained from the DNA. The sample carries some 2,000,000 clones, approximately 96% recorded once. There are 12 residues in the CDR3. Germline V gives CDR1 MNHEY, CDR2 SVGAGI. V gave up 8 bases and J gave up 1 base, with 8 bases separating them. Whole-study results and caveats: Clonotypes shared by all four sorted-subset donors had higher generation probabilities than non-shared clonotypes.

Comments on this clone: Antigen unknown.

Sequencing was carried out using naive CD4+ T cells sorted from blood. Subset in this sample: CD45RA+ positively selected. The TCR comes from a man aged 18 to 29 in good health. The chain recombines TRBV6-5 with TRBJ1-1; tentative D call: TRBD1 (5 bases). CDR3 amino acids: CASGRENTEAFF. For the CDR3, the DNA is TGTGCCAGCGGCAGGGAGAACACTGAAGCTTTCTTT.